These T cell receptor beta chains were read from a single sample in a study of blood T cell repertoires in COVID-19. The method was immunoSEQ multiplex PCR; TCRdb's version includes in-frame clones alone and lacks a portion of them. The sample holds more than 50,000 clones, roughly 90% seen once. The sample was peripheral blood. These receptors were obtained from a human donor in a cohort sampled during active COVID-19. CDR3s include the opening cysteine and the closing phenylalanine or tryptophan. The D gene is left open where the match is weak. Clone size is shown for a subset of rows, as once, few, many or a class of expanded clone.

v_call: TRBV7-2; d_call: .; clone_size: once; j_call: TRBJ2-3; cdr3_aa: CASSRQAPSGTDTQYF; cdr3_nt: TGTGCCAGCAGCAGGCAGGCTCCCTCAGGGACAGATACGCAGTATTTT
v_call: TRBV5-1; d_call: .; clone_size: .; j_call: TRBJ1-1; cdr3_aa: CASSLAVNTEAFF; cdr3_nt: TGCGCCAGCAGCTTGGCTGTTAACACTGAAGCTTTCTTT
v_call: TRBV12-5; d_call: .; clone_size: .; j_call: TRBJ2-7; cdr3_aa: CASGSMPGWEQYF; cdr3_nt: TGTGCTAGTGGTTCCATGCCTGGCTGGGAGCAGTACTTC
v_call: TRBV3-1/TRBV3-2; d_call: TRBD2; clone_size: few; j_call: TRBJ2-7; cdr3_aa: CASSLGLAELYEQYF; cdr3_nt: TGTGCCAGCAGCCTGGGACTAGCTGAACTCTACGAGCAGTACTTC
v_call: TRBV5-1; d_call: .; clone_size: once; j_call: TRBJ1-1; cdr3_aa: CASRGPTEAFF; cdr3_nt: TGCGCCAGCAGGGGGCCCACTGAAGCTTTCTTT
v_call: TRBV6-5; d_call: .; clone_size: .; j_call: TRBJ1-2; cdr3_aa: CASSYYQAYGYTF; cdr3_nt: TGTGCCAGCAGTTACTACCAGGCCTATGGCTACACCTTC
v_call: TRBV5-1; d_call: TRBD1; clone_size: .; j_call: TRBJ2-7; cdr3_aa: CASRNAPGQFPYEQYF; cdr3_nt: TGCGCCAGCAGGAACGCTCCGGGACAGTTCCCCTACGAGCAGTACTTC
v_call: TRBV2; d_call: .; clone_size: .; j_call: TRBJ2-5; cdr3_aa: CASSGGQGKETQYF; cdr3_nt: TGTGCCAGCAGTGGGGGGCAGGGGAAAGAGACCCAGTACTTC
v_call: TRBV18; d_call: .; clone_size: .; j_call: TRBJ2-5; cdr3_aa: CASSPRQGKQETQYF; cdr3_nt: TGTGCCAGCTCACCACGGCAGGGAAAGCAAGAGACCCAGTACTTC
v_call: TRBV9; d_call: TRBD2; clone_size: .; j_call: TRBJ2-7; cdr3_aa: CASSVGGTSDTYEQYF; cdr3_nt: TGTGCCAGCAGCGTAGGAGGGACTAGCGACACCTACGAGCAGTACTTC
v_call: TRBV4-2; d_call: .; clone_size: .; j_call: TRBJ1-1; cdr3_aa: CASSLSRNTEAFF; cdr3_nt: TGTGCCAGCAGCCTAAGTAGGAACACTGAAGCTTTCTTT
v_call: TRBV27; d_call: TRBD2; clone_size: .; j_call: TRBJ2-1; cdr3_aa: CASSWSLAGFNNEQFF; cdr3_nt: TGTGCCAGCAGTTGGTCCCTAGCGGGATTTAACAATGAGCAGTTCTTC
v_call: TRBV9; d_call: TRBD2; clone_size: .; j_call: TRBJ2-5; cdr3_aa: CASGSGEETQYF; cdr3_nt: TGTGCCAGCGGGAGCGGGGAAGAGACCCAGTACTTC
v_call: TRBV9; d_call: .; clone_size: .; j_call: TRBJ1-2; cdr3_aa: CASSADLAWETRILNGYTF; cdr3_nt: TGTGCCAGCAGCGCCGATCTCGCCTGGGAGACACGCATCCTTAATGGCTACACCTTC
v_call: TRBV9; d_call: TRBD1; clone_size: .; j_call: TRBJ2-7; cdr3_aa: CASSAGTGRYEQYF; cdr3_nt: TGTGCCAGCAGCGCCGGGACAGGGCGATACGAGCAGTACTTC
v_call: TRBV3-1/TRBV3-2; d_call: .; clone_size: .; j_call: TRBJ1-2; cdr3_aa: CASSQGATSGYTF; cdr3_nt: TGTGCCAGCAGCCAAGGGGCAACTTCTGGCTACACCTTC
v_call: TRBV5-6; d_call: .; clone_size: .; j_call: TRBJ2-5; cdr3_aa: CASSLRTALETQYF; cdr3_nt: TGTGCCAGCAGCTTGAGGACAGCGCTAGAGACCCAGTACTTC
v_call: TRBV30; d_call: .; clone_size: .; j_call: TRBJ1-2; cdr3_aa: CAWSAEANYGYTF; cdr3_nt: TGTGCCTGGAGTGCCGAGGCCAACTATGGCTACACCTTC
v_call: TRBV7-9; d_call: TRBD1; clone_size: .; j_call: TRBJ1-1; cdr3_aa: CASSLGVTGVNLEAFF; cdr3_nt: TGTGCCAGCAGCTTAGGCGTGACAGGGGTCAACCTTGAAGCTTTCTTT
v_call: TRBV4-3; d_call: .; clone_size: few; j_call: TRBJ2-7; cdr3_aa: CASSQAAGFDGEQYF; cdr3_nt: TGCGCCAGCAGCCAAGCAGCAGGGTTCGATGGCGAGCAGTACTTC
v_call: TRBV4-1; d_call: .; clone_size: .; j_call: TRBJ2-7; cdr3_aa: CASSRGIDRRSYEQYF; cdr3_nt: TGCGCCAGCAGCCGAGGAATCGACAGGCGCTCCTACGAGCAGTACTTC
v_call: TRBV4-3; d_call: .; clone_size: .; j_call: TRBJ1-1; cdr3_aa: CASSHRGGGKTEAFF; cdr3_nt: TGCGCCAGCAGCCATCGAGGGGGGGGAAAGACTGAAGCTTTCTTT
v_call: TRBV6-5; d_call: .; clone_size: .; j_call: TRBJ1-2; cdr3_aa: CASSYSTAAGGYGYTF; cdr3_nt: TGTGCCAGCAGTTACTCGACCGCCGCGGGCGGGTATGGCTACACCTTC
v_call: TRBV12-3/TRBV12-4; d_call: .; clone_size: .; j_call: TRBJ2-3; cdr3_aa: CASSRQTDTQYF; cdr3_nt: TGTGCCAGCAGTCGACAGACAGATACGCAGTATTTT
v_call: TRBV27; d_call: TRBD1; clone_size: .; j_call: TRBJ2-1; cdr3_aa: CASSPGTGGLGQFF; cdr3_nt: TGTGCCAGCAGCCCCGGGACAGGGGGCTTAGGGCAGTTCTTC
v_call: TRBV2; d_call: .; clone_size: .; j_call: TRBJ2-7; cdr3_aa: CASSVGVMNEQYF; cdr3_nt: TGTGCCAGCAGTGTTGGAGTGATGAACGAGCAGTACTTC
v_call: TRBV12-3/TRBV12-4; d_call: .; clone_size: .; j_call: TRBJ2-2; cdr3_aa: CASSQGSGELFF; cdr3_nt: TGTGCCAGCAGTCAGGGGTCCGGGGAGCTGTTTTTT
v_call: TRBV4-1; d_call: .; clone_size: .; j_call: TRBJ1-3; cdr3_aa: CASSQVYSGNTIYF; cdr3_nt: TGCGCCAGCAGCCAAGTCTACTCTGGAAACACCATATATTTT
v_call: TRBV29-1; d_call: .; clone_size: .; j_call: TRBJ1-1; cdr3_aa: CSVVGGGWTEAFF; cdr3_nt: TGCAGCGTTGTTGGGGGGGGGTGGACTGAAGCTTTCTTT
v_call: TRBV6-5; d_call: TRBD1; clone_size: .; j_call: TRBJ1-1; cdr3_aa: CASSHQTGEVTEAFF; cdr3_nt: TGTGCCAGCAGTCACCAGACAGGGGAGGTCACTGAAGCTTTCTTT
v_call: TRBV19; d_call: TRBD1; clone_size: once; j_call: TRBJ2-4; cdr3_aa: CASSMRFRPGGIQYF; cdr3_nt: TGTGCCAGTAGTATGAGGTTCAGACCAGGGGGCATTCAGTACTTC
v_call: TRBV4-3; d_call: TRBD1; clone_size: .; j_call: TRBJ2-5; cdr3_aa: CASSAHLGQGGETQYF; cdr3_nt: TGCGCCAGCAGCGCTCATCTCGGACAGGGGGGAGAGACCCAGTACTTC
v_call: TRBV5-1; d_call: .; clone_size: .; j_call: TRBJ2-3; cdr3_aa: CASSDPGKTDTQYF; cdr3_nt: TGCGCCAGCAGCGACCCGGGTAAAACAGATACGCAGTATTTT
v_call: TRBV7-9; d_call: .; clone_size: .; j_call: TRBJ1-2; cdr3_aa: CASSVGIGAHYGYTF; cdr3_nt: TGTGCCAGCAGTGTAGGGATAGGGGCTCACTATGGCTACACCTTC
v_call: TRBV5-1; d_call: TRBD1; clone_size: .; j_call: TRBJ1-5; cdr3_aa: CASSFGGQVNQPQHF; cdr3_nt: TGCGCCAGCAGCTTTGGGGGACAGGTCAATCAGCCCCAGCATTTT
v_call: TRBV6-5; d_call: TRBD2; clone_size: .; j_call: TRBJ2-7; cdr3_aa: CASSSSGLAAYEQYF; cdr3_nt: TGTGCCAGCAGTTCCTCTGGACTAGCGGCCTACGAGCAGTACTTC
v_call: TRBV18; d_call: .; clone_size: .; j_call: TRBJ1-5; cdr3_aa: CASSPTGDNQPQHF; cdr3_nt: TGTGCCAGCTCACCAACGGGGGACAATCAGCCCCAGCATTTT
v_call: TRBV27; d_call: TRBD2; clone_size: .; j_call: TRBJ2-3; cdr3_aa: CASRDPLARRTDTQYF; cdr3_nt: TGTGCCAGCAGGGATCCACTAGCGAGACGCACAGATACGCAGTATTTT
v_call: TRBV11-2; d_call: TRBD2; clone_size: .; j_call: TRBJ2-1; cdr3_aa: CASSYLSSGVGDEQFF; cdr3_nt: TGTGCCAGCAGCTATCTCTCTAGCGGGGTCGGCGATGAGCAGTTCTTC
v_call: TRBV6-1; d_call: TRBD2; clone_size: .; j_call: TRBJ2-6; cdr3_aa: CASSVLADGSGANVLTF; cdr3_nt: TGTGCCAGCAGTGTGCTAGCGGACGGGTCTGGGGCCAACGTCCTGACTTTC
v_call: TRBV19; d_call: TRBD1; clone_size: .; j_call: TRBJ1-2; cdr3_aa: CASSSLTDRGYGYTF; cdr3_nt: TGTGCCAGTAGTTCTCTCACCGACAGGGGCTATGGCTACACCTTC
v_call: TRBV7-8; d_call: .; clone_size: .; j_call: TRBJ2-5; cdr3_aa: CASSLRGYETQYF; cdr3_nt: TGTGCCAGCAGCTTAAGGGGCTATGAGACCCAGTACTTC
v_call: TRBV27; d_call: .; clone_size: .; j_call: TRBJ2-7; cdr3_aa: CASKTAYEQYF; cdr3_nt: TGTGCCAGCAAGACAGCCTACGAGCAGTACTTC
v_call: TRBV28; d_call: TRBD1; clone_size: once; j_call: TRBJ2-3; cdr3_aa: CASSFRGRSTDTQYF; cdr3_nt: TGTGCCAGCAGTTTCAGGGGGAGAAGCACAGATACGCAGTATTTT
v_call: TRBV4-2; d_call: .; clone_size: .; j_call: TRBJ2-1; cdr3_aa: CASSQDGSSQFF; cdr3_nt: TGTGCCAGCAGCCAAGATGGTAGTTCTCAGTTCTTC
v_call: TRBV4-3; d_call: .; clone_size: .; j_call: TRBJ2-7; cdr3_aa: CASSQGRGRGSEQYF; cdr3_nt: TGCGCCAGCAGCCAAGGGAGGGGGCGCGGATCCGAGCAGTACTTC
v_call: TRBV10-3; d_call: TRBD2; clone_size: .; j_call: TRBJ2-7; cdr3_aa: CAISDPGGNKGNEQYF; cdr3_nt: TGTGCCATCAGTGACCCGGGGGGAAATAAGGGCAACGAGCAGTACTTC
v_call: TRBV4-3; d_call: .; clone_size: .; j_call: TRBJ2-1; cdr3_aa: CASSQGGWSYNEQFF; cdr3_nt: TGCGCCAGCAGCCAGGGCGGGTGGTCCTACAATGAGCAGTTCTTC
v_call: TRBV5-4; d_call: TRBD1; clone_size: .; j_call: TRBJ1-6; cdr3_aa: CASSSGTGNSPLHF; cdr3_nt: TGTGCCAGCAGTTCCGGGACAGGCAATTCACCCCTCCACTTT
v_call: TRBV30; d_call: .; clone_size: few; j_call: TRBJ1-3; cdr3_aa: CAWTPPHSVSGNTIYF; cdr3_nt: TGTGCCTGGACTCCACCACATTCAGTCTCTGGAAACACCATATATTTT
v_call: TRBV30; d_call: .; clone_size: .; j_call: TRBJ1-1; cdr3_aa: CAWIHTAEEAFF; cdr3_nt: TGTGCCTGGATACACACGGCGGAGGAAGCTTTCTTT
v_call: TRBV15; d_call: .; clone_size: .; j_call: TRBJ2-7; cdr3_aa: CATSRGGSSYEQYF; cdr3_nt: TGTGCCACCAGCAGAGGAGGGAGCTCCTACGAGCAGTACTTC
v_call: TRBV12-3/TRBV12-4; d_call: TRBD2; clone_size: .; j_call: TRBJ2-2; cdr3_aa: CATSDDTGELFF; cdr3_nt: TGTGCGACTAGCGACGACACCGGGGAGCTGTTTTTT
v_call: TRBV19; d_call: TRBD2; clone_size: .; j_call: TRBJ2-7; cdr3_aa: CASRSWGGSSYEQYF; cdr3_nt: TGTGCCAGTAGATCGTGGGGAGGGAGCTCCTACGAGCAGTACTTC
v_call: TRBV6-6; d_call: .; clone_size: .; j_call: TRBJ2-3; cdr3_aa: CASSYSGHLGPYF; cdr3_nt: TGTGCCAGCAGTTACTCGGGGCACCTTGGCCCTTATTTT
v_call: TRBV13; d_call: .; clone_size: .; j_call: TRBJ1-5; cdr3_aa: CASSLGQGSQPQHF; cdr3_nt: TGTGCCAGCAGCTTAGGACAGGGAAGTCAGCCCCAGCATTTT
v_call: TRBV3-1/TRBV3-2; d_call: TRBD1; clone_size: .; j_call: TRBJ1-6; cdr3_aa: CASSLDRVSPLHF; cdr3_nt: TGTGCCAGCAGCCTAGACAGGGTTTCACCCCTCCACTTT
v_call: TRBV20-1; d_call: .; clone_size: .; j_call: TRBJ2-1; cdr3_aa: CSASRAAMSNEQFF; cdr3_nt: TGCAGTGCTAGTCGAGCGGCAATGTCCAATGAGCAGTTCTTC
v_call: TRBV2; d_call: TRBD1; clone_size: .; j_call: TRBJ1-2; cdr3_aa: CASSDLGQGLRGYTF; cdr3_nt: TGTGCCAGCAGTGATCTGGGACAGGGATTGAGAGGCTACACCTTC